Listed below are T cell receptor beta chains from one sample, sequenced in a study of identical twins. TCRdb redid the calling of the 5' RACE reads with MiXCR, one entry per CDR3 protein. The sample records 1.5 million to 2 million distinct CDR3 sequences, roughly 35% being singletons. The sequencing input was cord blood. These receptors came from a newborn girl in good health. Both conserved end residues are part of each CDR3. Fields, in order: clone size, CDR3 length, J gene, D gene, V gene, CDR3 DNA, CDR3 protein. The D gene is left open where the match is weak. Part of the rows lack a size; the others show once, few, many or a class for expanded clones.

many 14 TRBJ2-5 . TRBV11-2 TGTGCCAGCAGCTTACATCTGGGGAAAGAGACCCAGTACTTC CASSLHLGKETQYF
. 20 TRBJ1-6 TRBD1 TRBV28 TGTGCCAGCAGTTTCCGACCATGGACAGGGGGCGCGGGGTTATCTTCACCCCTCCACTTT CASSFRPWTGGAGLSSPLHF
. 18 TRBJ2-3 TRBD2 TRBV13 TGTGCCAGCAGCTCCCAGACGTTAGCGGGGAGAGGGACAGATACGCAGTATTTT CASSSQTLAGRGTDTQYF
few 15 TRBJ1-4 . TRBV6-5 TGTGCCAGCAGTTACCGGCGACGGTTTAATGAAAAACTGTTTTTT CASSYRRRFNEKLFF
few 13 TRBJ2-5 . TRBV20-1 TGCAGTGCTAGCTTGTCAGGGGCAGAGACCCAGTACTTC CSASLSGAETQYF
. 16 TRBJ1-5 TRBD1 TRBV7-2 TGTGCCAGCAGCTTCGGGACAGGGGAGAGCAATCAGCCCCAGCATTTT CASSFGTGESNQPQHF
. 14 TRBJ2-5 . TRBV7-9 TGTGCCAGCAGATATACTAGGAGCGGAGAGACCCAGTACTTC CASRYTRSGETQYF
. 14 TRBJ1-2 . TRBV3-1 TGTGCCAACAGCCAAACGGAGGGGAACTATGGCTACACCTTC CANSQTEGNYGYTF
once 11 TRBJ1-2 . TRBV20-1 TGCAGCTCCAGGGATTTCTATGGCTACACCTTC CSSRDFYGYTF
. 20 TRBJ2-5 . TRBV7-9 TGTGCCAGCAGCTTTTGGTCCCCACGGGCTTCTTGGGGCCTCCAAGAGACCCAGTACTTC CASSFWSPRASWGLQETQYF
. 16 TRBJ2-5 . TRBV6-5 TGTGCCAGCAGTTACCCCTTACGTCCACGGGGAGAGACCCAGTACTTC CASSYPLRPRGETQYF
. 13 TRBJ2-7 . TRBV20-1 TGCAGTGCTAGAGGACTTTACCCTTACGAGCAGTACTTC CSARGLYPYEQYF
. 13 TRBJ2-5 . TRBV7-9 TGTGCCAGCAGCAACGGGTGGCCGGAGACCCAGTACTTC CASSNGWPETQYF